The TCR beta chain under discussion was sequenced for a study of blood T cell repertoires in COVID-19. At the level of the study: There were acute and convalescent COVID-19 samples, and they came from the United States, Italy and Spain. The cDNA or gDNA used as material had been derived from T cells, B-cell-depleted T cells, or PBMCs.

Seattle participants joined during active infection and were tracked over time. The CDR3 sequence is 13 residues long. Per the germline V gene, CDR1 is SGHVS and CDR2 is FQNEAQ. Trimming removed 4 bases from V and 8 bases from J, with 14 bases in between. Some clones are missing from TCRdb's copy, which holds only in-frame ones; the method was immunoSEQ multiplex PCR. The data contain about 150,000 clones, under 85% of them singletons. The specimen was peripheral blood. The chain is built from TRBV7-8 and TRBJ1-1; the D is unclear. This clonotype was sampled from a man between 60 and 75 years old with COVID-19, enrolled during active disease. DNA for the CDR3: TGTGCCAGCAGCTCCTTAGACGGCAGGGAAGCTTTCTTT. Translating it yields CASSSLDGREAFF.